The rows below give T cell receptor beta chains drawn from one sample of a study of OX40 agonist ivuxolimab in advanced cancers. TCRdb's copy holds only in-frame clones and misses some; the assay was immunoSEQ multiplex PCR. The sample yields 35,000 to 50,000 clones, more than 85% seen once. Sequenced here: CD4+ or CD8+ T cells sorted from blood, sampled in a trial of the OX40 agonist ivuxolimab. The receptors were gathered from an adult with an advanced solid tumor such as melanoma, head and neck, liver or kidney cancer. The CDR3 runs from the conserved cysteine through the conserved F or W. The D gene is left open where the match is weak. Rows may omit the clone size; those that give it use once, few, many or a size class.

TGCGCCAGCAGCTTGTTCACTGGAGTTCAAGAGACCCAGTACTTC CASSLFTGVQETQYF NA TRBV5-1 NA TRBJ2-5
TGTGCCAGCAGCGTAAGGCCTAACTCATTCTTCTACGAGCAGTACTTC CASSVRPNSFFYEQYF NA TRBV9 NA TRBJ2-7
TGTGCCAGCAGCCCCGCGGGGATGGAAAGCACCATATATTTT CASSPAGMESTIYF NA TRBV5-4 NA TRBJ1-3
TGTGCCAGCAGCTCACGGACCTTTTTGACCGGGGAGCTGTTTTTT CASSSRTFLTGELFF NA TRBV7-6 NA TRBJ2-2
TGTGCCAGCCTGAGGGGGAGAAACACTGAAGCTTTCTTT CASLRGRNTEAFF once TRBV6-6 NA TRBJ1-1
TGCGCCAGCAGCTTGTGGCCCCCGGGGACACAATCCTACGAGCAGTACTTC CASSLWPPGTQSYEQYF NA TRBV5-1 NA TRBJ2-7
TGTGCCAGCAGTTTCCCGGGGTCCTCTAGCACAGATACGCAGTATTTT CASSFPGSSSTDTQYF NA TRBV7-9 NA TRBJ2-3
TGTGCCAGCAAGGTGGGGATGCCTAATTCACCCCTCCACTTT CASKVGMPNSPLHF NA TRBV2 NA TRBJ1-6
TGCGCCAGCAGCGGGGGACATCTGAACACTGAAGCTTTCTTT CASSGGHLNTEAFF NA TRBV5-1 NA TRBJ1-1
TGCGCCAGCAGCCAAGATAAGGAGGGTTCACCCCTCCACTTT CASSQDKEGSPLHF NA TRBV4-3 NA TRBJ1-6
TGTGCCAGCAAGGGCAGGGCTGATTTTTCACCCCTCCACTTT CASKGRADFSPLHF NA TRBV2 NA TRBJ1-6
TGTGCCAGCAGCCTGCGACTAGCGGGGCGTGAGACCCAGTACTTC CASSLRLAGRETQYF once TRBV7-8 TRBD2 TRBJ2-5
TGTGCCAGCTCCCAAGGACTAGCGGGGGACAATGAGCAGTTCTTC CASSQGLAGDNEQFF NA TRBV18 TRBD2 TRBJ2-1
TGTGCCAGCAGTGGACGACAGGATATGATCGACACCATATATTTT CASSGRQDMIDTIYF NA TRBV25-1 NA TRBJ1-3
TGTGCTAGTGGTTTCGGACAGACTGGGGCCAACGTCCTGACTTTC CASGFGQTGANVLTF NA TRBV12-5 NA TRBJ2-6
TGTGCCAGCGGGGGACAGGAAACCTACGAGCAGTACTTC CASGGQETYEQYF NA TRBV2 TRBD1 TRBJ2-7
TGTGCCAGCAGTTTATGGGGAGGGACAGGGGCGGAGACCGGGGAGCTGTTTTTT CASSLWGGTGAETGELFF NA TRBV28 TRBD1 TRBJ2-2
TGCAGCGCCAGGGTCGTTGATGAAGCTTTCTTT CSARVVDEAFF NA TRBV29-1 NA TRBJ1-1